The 14 T cell receptor beta chains in this list originate from one sample, sequenced in a study of cytomegalovirus exposure and HLA in healthy donors. Researchers ran the PCR with 60 Vbeta and 13 Jbeta primers. Using immunoSEQ multiplex PCR, the repertoire was profiled, and TCRdb retains in-frame clones only, with some absent. The table shows 70,000 to 95,000 clones, with around 74% occurring only once. Material: PBMCs. These receptor sequences come from a man in his thirties or forties in good health and CMV-seropositive.

The chain recombines TRBV10-3 with TRBJ2-7; D gene ambiguous. V gave up 0 bases and J gave up 10 bases, with 7 bases separating them. Germline-derived CDR1 and CDR2 are ENHRY and SYGVKD. This CDR3 has 11 amino acids. The DNA of the CDR3 is TGTGCCATCAGTGAGTCCGGGTATCAGTACTTC. This sequence encodes CAISESGYQYF.

The chain links TRBV27 to TRBJ2-1; TRBD1 matches at 8 bases. Germline CDR1 is MNHEY and CDR2 is SMNVEV (reference sequence). V lost 2 bases and J lost 2; bases outside the gene matches: 5. The CDR3 has 16 amino acids. For the CDR3, the DNA is TGTGCCAGCAGTTTACACCCGGGACAGGCCTACAATGAGCAGTTCTTC. Protein: CASSLHPGQAYNEQFF.

The chain carries TRBV6-6 and TRBJ1-6; D is perhaps TRBD1 (5 bases). The germline V and J ends were trimmed by 4 bases and 16 bases, with 11 bases remaining between them. CDR1 is MNHNY, CDR2 SVGAGI, per germline (reference sequence). This CDR3 has 11 amino acids. The DNA for the CDR3 is TGTGCCAGCAGTTGGGGGGGGGATCTCCACTTT. Amino acid sequence: CASSWGGDLHF.

This clone is a singleton in its sample. The rearrangement links TRBV2 to TRBJ2-5; 8 bases fit TRBD2. V dropped 2 bases and J dropped 3; count of bases not matched to a gene: 5. Looked up from germline, CDR1 is SNHLY and CDR2 is FYNNEI. CDR3 length: 15 residues. The CDR3 spells CASSEYGGGKETQYF. CDR3 coding DNA: TGTGCCAGCAGTGAATACGGCGGGGGGAAAGAGACCCAGTACTTC.

This chain links TRBV2 with TRBJ2-5; 11 nucleotides line up with TRBD2. Germline CDR1 and CDR2: SNHLY and FYNNEI. CDR3 size: 16 residues. V trimming: 6 bases; J trimming: 11 bases; junction bases outside the gene matches: 17. The CDR3 DNA reads TGTGCCAGCAGCCCGTGGCTAGCGGGGGGCGGGGTTGAGCAGTACTTC. Translated: CASSPWLAGGGVEQYF.

The chain couples TRBV5-1 to TRBJ1-2; D call uncertain. Trimming shortened V by 4 bases and J by 0 bases, and 10 bases separated the two germline ends. Germline V gene data show CDR1 as SGHRS and CDR2 as YFSETQ. This CDR3 region has 14 residues. The CDR3 sequence: CASSLSTANYGYTF. The CDR3 DNA reads TGCGCCAGCAGCCTCTCAACAGCTAACTATGGCTACACCTTC.

The chain has TRBV7-9 and TRBJ2-1; TRBD2 aligns across 9 bases. Germline loops: CDR1 SEHNR, CDR2 FQNEAQ (reference sequence). The CDR3 loop spans 15 amino acids. V shed 5 bases, J shed 2 bases, and the junction held 4 bases outside the gene matches. DNA for the CDR3: TGTGCCAGCAGCCTCAGCGGGGGGCCCTACAATGAGCAGTTCTTC. Translating it yields CASSLSGGPYNEQFF.

This CDR3 is CASSYARSSSYEQYF. CDR3 coding DNA: TGTGCCAGCAGTTATGCACGGTCGAGCTCCTACGAGCAGTACTTC. This chain connects TRBV6-5 to TRBJ2-7; D call uncertain. The CDR3 totals 15 residues. CDR1 and CDR2 from the germline V gene are MNHEY and SVGAGI. V was clipped by 3 bases and J by 0 bases, with 12 bases between them.

The chain's CDR3 is CASSPGQGWYGYTF. CDR3 coding DNA: TGTGCCAGCAGCCCCGGACAGGGGTGGTATGGCTACACCTTC. The V and J genes are TRBV5-4 and TRBJ1-2; 9 nucleotides match TRBD1. V lost 4 bases and J lost 5; bases outside the gene matches: 6. The CDR3 runs to 14 residues. CDR1 is SGHNT, CDR2 YYREEE, per germline (reference sequence).

The J gene is TRBJ1-1, the V gene TRBV5-5; D gene ambiguous. V lost 5 bases to trimming and J lost 3 bases, with 17 bases between them. CDR1 SGHKS and CDR2 YYEKEE come from the germline V gene (reference sequence). CDR3 length equals 15 residues. CDR3 loop: CASRTGSSSYTEAFF. The CDR3, as DNA: TGTGCCAGCAGAACGGGGTCGTCATCCTACACTGAAGCTTTCTTT.

Only a few counts were recorded for this clone. This chain connects TRBV6-5 to TRBJ1-4, with no clear D. The CDR3 is 16 residues long. Germline V lookup: CDR1 MNHEY, CDR2 SVGAGI. V was pared by 0 bases and J by 2 bases, with 10 bases between. In DNA, the CDR3 is TGTGCCAGCAGTTACTCTTTGGGCTGGACTAATGAAAAACTGTTTTTT. Its translation is CASSYSLGWTNEKLFF.

The V call is TRBV4-1, the J call TRBJ2-5; tentative D call: TRBD2 (5 bases). Trimming took 4 bases from V and 1 from J, leaving 19 bases between them. The CDR3 totals 17 residues. CDR1 and CDR2 (germline): MGHRA, YSYEKL. The CDR3 region has the DNA TGCGCCAGCAGCCGCGGACTGGGCAGGCCTTCCCAAGAGACCCAGTACTTC. Amino acids: CASSRGLGRPSQETQYF.

V and J are TRBV11-2 and TRBJ1-5; possibly TRBD1 for D (5 bases). The CDR3 length is 16 residues. V dropped 1 base and J dropped 6 bases, with 16 bases sitting between them. Germline values: CDR1 SGHAT, CDR2 FQNNGV. The CDR3 spells CASSLGRGRSSQPQHF. The CDR3 coding sequence is TGTGCCAGCAGCTTAGGGAGGGGCCGGAGTAGTCAGCCCCAGCATTTT.

This clone was observed a few times. The chain is built from TRBV6-1 and TRBJ2-1, with a weak D call TRBD2 (6 bases). V lost 6 bases, J lost 7 bases, and 13 bases lay in between. Germline assignment: CDR1 MNHNS and CDR2 SASEGT. This CDR3 has 13 residues. DNA for the CDR3: TGTGCCAGCAGATGGAGGGGTGGGAATGAGCAGTTCTTC. Translated: CASRWRGGNEQFF.